The 8 T cell receptor beta chains listed next were all sequenced from one sample in a study of CXCR3-negative and CXCR3-positive naive CD8 T cells. Which antigens these TCRs recognize remains unknown. Whole-study results and caveats: Relative to CXCR3-negative naive cells, CXCR3-positive naive cells had more hydrophobic TRB CDR3s.

The method, 5' RACE with UMI labels, was used to prepare the TRB cDNA libraries. Using the 5' RACE reads, TCRdb records one entry per CDR3 protein without DNA. The table for this sample gives under 110,000 distinct CDR3 sequences. Sequenced material: naive CXCR3+ CD8+ T cells from blood. Sample subset: CD45RO-CCR7+CD27+CD95- naive CD8+ T cells expressing CXCR3 (TNR3+). These receptors were collected from a human donor in good health. Some clones in this sample may be carry-over from other donors' samples.

The rearrangement links TRBV6-2 or TRBV6-3 to TRBJ2-1; as DNA is missing, the TRBD1 call by TCRdb cannot be tested. Germline V gene data show CDR1 as MNHEY and CDR2 as SVGEGT. The CDR3 sequence is 11 residues long. This CDR3 is CASSQDRIRFF.

The chain has TRBV29-1 and TRBJ2-7; TCRdb lists TRBD2, though no DNA is available to test this call. Germline V lookup: CDR1 SQVTM, CDR2 ANQGSEA. This CDR3 region has 15 residues. CDR3 sequence: CSVEDRERGTYEQYF.

The V call is TRBV20-1, the J call TRBJ2-7; checking the TCRdb D call of TRBD1 is not possible without DNA. The CDR3 sequence is 14 residues long. Germline CDR1 and CDR2: DFQATT and SNEGSKA (reference sequence). The CDR3 loop is CSAPKTGEPYEQYF.

The V gene is TRBV5-6, the J gene TRBJ2-1; the D gene TCRdb calls, TRBD1, cannot be checked with no DNA. The germline V gene has CDR1 SGHDT and CDR2 YYEEEE. This CDR3 has 14 amino acids. The CDR3 loop is CASSFGQIYNEQFF.

V and J are TRBV6-6 and TRBJ2-4; TCRdb indicates TRBD1, and absent DNA this call remains unverified. Germline-derived CDR1 and CDR2 are MNHNY and SVGAGI (reference sequence). This CDR3 is built from 16 residues. The CDR3 protein is CASRSGAGGGKNIQYF.

The genes are TRBV9 and TRBJ2-1; the TRBD1 assignment by TCRdb is unverifiable without DNA. The germline CDR1 and CDR2 sequences are SGDLS and YYNGEE. The CDR3 has 17 residues. The CDR3 spells CASSALITGTGGNEQFF.

The chain links TRBV10-3 to TRBJ1-5; checking the TCRdb D call of TRBD1 is not possible without DNA. CDR1 is ENHRY and CDR2 is SYGVKD in the germline V gene. The CDR3 is 15 residues long. The CDR3 here is CAISESRQGNQPQHF.

This rearrangement joins TRBV20-1 to TRBJ1-1; the D gene TCRdb calls, TRBD1, cannot be checked with no DNA. The CDR3 is 13 residues long. Germline CDR1 DFQATT, CDR2 SNEGSKA (reference sequence). CDR3 region: CSAWDRGNTEAFF.